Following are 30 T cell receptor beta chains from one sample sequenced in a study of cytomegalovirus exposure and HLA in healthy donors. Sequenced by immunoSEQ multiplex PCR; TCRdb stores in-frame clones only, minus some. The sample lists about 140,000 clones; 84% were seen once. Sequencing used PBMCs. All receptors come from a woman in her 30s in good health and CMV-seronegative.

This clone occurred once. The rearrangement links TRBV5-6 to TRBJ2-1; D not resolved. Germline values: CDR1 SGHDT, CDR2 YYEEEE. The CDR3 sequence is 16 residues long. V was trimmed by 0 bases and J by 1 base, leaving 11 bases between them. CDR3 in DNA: TGTGCCAGCAGCTTGGTGGGCCTAATATCCTACAATGAGCAGTTCTTC. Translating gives CASSLVGLISYNEQFF.

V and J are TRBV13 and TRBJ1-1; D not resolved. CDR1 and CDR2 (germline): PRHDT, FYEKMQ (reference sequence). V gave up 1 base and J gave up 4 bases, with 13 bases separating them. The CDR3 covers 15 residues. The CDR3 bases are TGTGCCAGCAGCTTAGCCCGGGGTAGGACCACTGAAGCTTTCTTT. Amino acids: CASSLARGRTTEAFF.

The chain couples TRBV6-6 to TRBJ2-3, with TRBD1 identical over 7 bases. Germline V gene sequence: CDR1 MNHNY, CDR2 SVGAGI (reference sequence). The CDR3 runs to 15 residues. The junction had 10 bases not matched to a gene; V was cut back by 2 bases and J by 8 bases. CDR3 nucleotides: TGTGCCAGCAGTTACAGCCCAGGGGGTGGTGGTACGCAGTATTTT. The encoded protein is CASSYSPGGGGTQYF.

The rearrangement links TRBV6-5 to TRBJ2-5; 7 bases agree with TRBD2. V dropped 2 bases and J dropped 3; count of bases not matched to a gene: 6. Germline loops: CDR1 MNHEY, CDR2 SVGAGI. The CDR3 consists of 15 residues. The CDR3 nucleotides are TGTGCCAGCAGTTACGTAGGGCGGGGGAAAGAGACCCAGTACTTC. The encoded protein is CASSYVGRGKETQYF.

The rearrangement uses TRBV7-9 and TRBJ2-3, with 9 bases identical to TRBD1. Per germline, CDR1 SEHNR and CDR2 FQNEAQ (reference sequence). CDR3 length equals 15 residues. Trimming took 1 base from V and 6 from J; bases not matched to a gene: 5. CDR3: CASSLGDRVSDTQYF. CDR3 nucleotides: TGTGCCAGCAGCTTAGGGGACAGGGTTTCGGATACGCAGTATTTT.

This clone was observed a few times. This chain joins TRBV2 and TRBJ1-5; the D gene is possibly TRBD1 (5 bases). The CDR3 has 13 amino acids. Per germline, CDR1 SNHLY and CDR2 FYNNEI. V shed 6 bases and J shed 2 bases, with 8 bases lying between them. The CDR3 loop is CASRTGRNQPQHF. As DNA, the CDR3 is TGTGCCAGCAGAACAGGCCGCAATCAGCCCCAGCATTTT. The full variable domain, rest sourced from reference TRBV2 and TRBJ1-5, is EPEVTQTPSHQVTQMGQEVILRCVPISNHLYFYWYRQILGQKVEFLVSFYNNEISEKSEIFDDQFSVERPDGSNFTLKIRSTKLEDSAMYFCASRTGRNQPQHFGDGTRLSIL.

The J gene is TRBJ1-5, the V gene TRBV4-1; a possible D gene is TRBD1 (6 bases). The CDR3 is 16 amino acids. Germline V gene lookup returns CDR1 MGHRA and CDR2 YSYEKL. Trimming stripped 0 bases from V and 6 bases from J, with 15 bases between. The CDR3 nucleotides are TGCGCCAGCAGCCAAGACGTTGTGGGGGGGGCTCAGCCCCAGCATTTT. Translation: CASSQDVVGGAQPQHF.

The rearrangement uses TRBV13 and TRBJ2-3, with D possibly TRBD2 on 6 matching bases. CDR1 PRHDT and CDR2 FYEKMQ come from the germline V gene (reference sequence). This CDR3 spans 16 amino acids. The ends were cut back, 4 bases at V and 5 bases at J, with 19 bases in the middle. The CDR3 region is CASSSDGGLVEDTQYF. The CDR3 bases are TGTGCCAGCAGCTCAGACGGGGGTTTGGTCGAAGATACGCAGTATTTT.

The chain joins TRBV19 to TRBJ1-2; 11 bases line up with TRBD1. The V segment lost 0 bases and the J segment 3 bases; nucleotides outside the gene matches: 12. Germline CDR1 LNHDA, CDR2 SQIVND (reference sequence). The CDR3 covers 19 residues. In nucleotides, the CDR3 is TGTGCCAGTAGTATAGATCGCGGGACAGGGGGAGAGCTCGACTATGGCTACACCTTC. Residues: CASSIDRGTGGELDYGYTF.

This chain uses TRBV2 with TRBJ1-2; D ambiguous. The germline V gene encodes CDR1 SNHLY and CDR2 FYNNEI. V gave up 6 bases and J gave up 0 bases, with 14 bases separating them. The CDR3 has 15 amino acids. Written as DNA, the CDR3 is TGTGCCAGCAGAAGGCAGGCAGCTTCTAACTATGGCTACACCTTC. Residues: CASRRQAASNYGYTF.

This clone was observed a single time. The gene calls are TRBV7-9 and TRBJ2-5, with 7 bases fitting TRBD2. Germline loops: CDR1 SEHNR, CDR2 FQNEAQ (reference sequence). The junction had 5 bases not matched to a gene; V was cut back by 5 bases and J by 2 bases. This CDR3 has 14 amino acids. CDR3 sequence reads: CASSRGGDQETQYF. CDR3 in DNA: TGTGCCAGCAGCCGTGGGGGGGATCAAGAGACCCAGTACTTC.

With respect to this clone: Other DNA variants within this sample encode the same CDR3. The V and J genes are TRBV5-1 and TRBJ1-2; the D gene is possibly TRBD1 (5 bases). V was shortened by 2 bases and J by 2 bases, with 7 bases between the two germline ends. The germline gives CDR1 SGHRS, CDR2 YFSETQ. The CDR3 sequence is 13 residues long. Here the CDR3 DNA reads TGCGCCAGCAGCTTTGACAGCAACTATGGCTACACCTTC. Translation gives CASSFDSNYGYTF.

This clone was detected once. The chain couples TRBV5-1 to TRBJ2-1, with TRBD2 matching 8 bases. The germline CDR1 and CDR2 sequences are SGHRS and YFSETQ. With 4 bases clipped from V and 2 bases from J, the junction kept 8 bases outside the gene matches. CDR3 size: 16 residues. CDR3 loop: CASSRSGGATYNEQFF. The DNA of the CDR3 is TGCGCCAGCAGCAGAAGCGGGGGAGCGACCTACAATGAGCAGTTCTTC.

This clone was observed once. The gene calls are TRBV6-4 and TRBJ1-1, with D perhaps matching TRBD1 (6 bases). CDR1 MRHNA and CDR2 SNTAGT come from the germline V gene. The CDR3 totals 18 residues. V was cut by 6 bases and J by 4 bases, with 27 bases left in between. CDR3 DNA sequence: TGTGCCAGCAGGACCGGCAGGGGCCCGGGGAGGGTGAGCACTGAAGCTTTCTTT. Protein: CASRTGRGPGRVSTEAFF.

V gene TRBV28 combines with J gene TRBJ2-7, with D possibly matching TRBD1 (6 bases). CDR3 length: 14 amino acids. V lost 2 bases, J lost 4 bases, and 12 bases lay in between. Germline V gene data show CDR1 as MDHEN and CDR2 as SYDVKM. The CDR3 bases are TGTGCCAGCAGTTTAAATCCAGGGGCTTACGAGCAGTACTTC. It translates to CASSLNPGAYEQYF.

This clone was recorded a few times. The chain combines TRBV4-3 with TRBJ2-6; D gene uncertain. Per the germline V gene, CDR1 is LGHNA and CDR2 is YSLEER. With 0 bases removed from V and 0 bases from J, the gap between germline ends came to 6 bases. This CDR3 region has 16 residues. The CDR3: CASSQDSFSGANVLTF. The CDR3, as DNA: TGCGCCAGCAGCCAAGACAGTTTCTCTGGGGCCAACGTCCTGACTTTC.

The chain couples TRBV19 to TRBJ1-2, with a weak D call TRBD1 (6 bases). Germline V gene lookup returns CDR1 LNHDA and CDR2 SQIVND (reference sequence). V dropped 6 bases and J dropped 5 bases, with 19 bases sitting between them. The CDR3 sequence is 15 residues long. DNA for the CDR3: TGTGCCAGTAGCCCAACCAACAGGGTGGGATATGGCTACACCTTC. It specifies CASSPTNRVGYGYTF.

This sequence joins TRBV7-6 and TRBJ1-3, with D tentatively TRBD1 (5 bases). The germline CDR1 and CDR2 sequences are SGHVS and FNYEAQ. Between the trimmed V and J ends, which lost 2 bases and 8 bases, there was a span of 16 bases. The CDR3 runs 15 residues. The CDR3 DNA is TGTGCCAGCAGCTTACGGGCCGGCAGGGAGGACACCATATATTTT. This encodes CASSLRAGREDTIYF.

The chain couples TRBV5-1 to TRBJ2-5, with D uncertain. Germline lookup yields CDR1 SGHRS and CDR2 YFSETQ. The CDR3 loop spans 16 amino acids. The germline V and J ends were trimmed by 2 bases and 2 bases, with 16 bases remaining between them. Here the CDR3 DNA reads TGCGCCAGCAGCTTAGATGGCCAGCAGCGTCAAGAGACCCAGTACTTC. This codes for CASSLDGQQRQETQYF.

The chain's CDR3 is CASSNRALAGDPTDTQYF. CDR3 nucleotides: TGTGCCAGCAGCAACAGAGCCCTAGCGGGGGACCCCACAGATACGCAGTATTTT. The V gene is TRBV27, the J gene TRBJ2-3, with 10 bases identical to TRBD2. Germline assignment: CDR1 MNHEY and CDR2 SMNVEV (reference sequence). The CDR3 covers 18 residues. V shed 6 bases, J shed 2 bases, and the junction held 14 bases outside the gene matches.

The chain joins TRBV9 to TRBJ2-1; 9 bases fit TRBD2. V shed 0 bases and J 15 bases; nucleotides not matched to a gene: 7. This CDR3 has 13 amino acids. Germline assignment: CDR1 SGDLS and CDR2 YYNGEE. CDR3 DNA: TGTGCCAGCAGCGTAGACTTGCGGGGGGGGGCGTTCTTC. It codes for CASSVDLRGGAFF.

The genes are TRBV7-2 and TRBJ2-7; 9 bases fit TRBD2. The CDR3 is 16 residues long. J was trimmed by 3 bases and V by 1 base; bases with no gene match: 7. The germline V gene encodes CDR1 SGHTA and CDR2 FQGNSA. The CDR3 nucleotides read TGTGCCAGCAGCTTAGGGTCTAGCGGGGCCCTCTACGAGCAGTACTTC. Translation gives CASSLGSSGALYEQYF.

The CDR3 region is CASRGGGSSDTQYF. The CDR3 DNA follows: TGTGCCAGCCGAGGCGGGGGGTCCTCAGATACGCAGTATTTT. The chain employs TRBV9 and TRBJ2-3, with TRBD2 matching 8 bases. CDR3 length: 14 residues. Germline values: CDR1 SGDLS, CDR2 YYNGEE. V shed 7 bases, J shed 4 bases, and the junction held 8 bases outside the gene matches.

CDR3 in DNA: TGTGCCAGCAGCCCGGGGTACCTTAACTATGGCTACACCTTC. It codes for CASSPGYLNYGYTF. The J gene is TRBJ1-2, the V gene TRBV2, with D unresolved. Germline-derived CDR1 and CDR2 are SNHLY and FYNNEI. With 6 bases removed from V and 1 base from J, the gap between germline ends came to 12 bases. There are 14 residues in the CDR3.

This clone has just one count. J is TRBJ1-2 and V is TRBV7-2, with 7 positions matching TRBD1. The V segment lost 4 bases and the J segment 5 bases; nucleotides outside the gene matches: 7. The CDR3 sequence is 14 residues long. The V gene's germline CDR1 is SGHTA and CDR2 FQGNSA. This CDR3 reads CASSSPGQIYGYTF. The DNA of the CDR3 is TGTGCCAGCAGCTCCCCGGGACAGATATATGGCTACACCTTC.

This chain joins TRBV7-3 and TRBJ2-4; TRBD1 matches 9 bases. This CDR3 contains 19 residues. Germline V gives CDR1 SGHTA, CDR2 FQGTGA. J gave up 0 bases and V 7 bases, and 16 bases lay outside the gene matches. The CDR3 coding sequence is TGTGCCAGCAACCTCCCTTCGAGACAGGGGGGGTTAGCCAAAAACATTCAGTACTTC. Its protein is CASNLPSRQGGLAKNIQYF.

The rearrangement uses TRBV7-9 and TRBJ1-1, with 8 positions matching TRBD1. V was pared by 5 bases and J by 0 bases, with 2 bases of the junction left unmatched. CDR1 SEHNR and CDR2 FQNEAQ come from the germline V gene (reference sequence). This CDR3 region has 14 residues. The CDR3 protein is CASSGQGLNTEAFF. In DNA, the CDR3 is TGTGCCAGCAGCGGACAGGGATTGAACACTGAAGCTTTCTTT.

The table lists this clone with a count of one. The CDR3, as DNA: TGCAGCGTTTTGAGTTACCAAGAGACCCAGTACTTC. Protein: CSVLSYQETQYF. V is TRBV29-1 and J is TRBJ2-5; D is uncertain. CDR1 is SQVTM, CDR2 ANQGSEA, per germline. CDR3 length: 12 residues. V lost 5 bases to trimming and J lost 0 bases, with 7 bases between them.

The CDR3 loop is CASSGQGASTEAFF. CDR3 nucleotide sequence: TGTGCCAGCAGTGGACAGGGGGCCAGCACTGAAGCTTTCTTT. The chain is built from TRBV2 and TRBJ1-1; 10 nucleotides align to TRBD1. V shed 4 bases and J 4 bases; nucleotides not matched to a gene: 3. From germline, CDR1 is SNHLY and CDR2 FYNNEI. CDR3 size: 14 residues. The full variable domain, completed using reference TRBV2 and TRBJ1-1, is EPEVTQTPSHQVTQMGQEVILRCVPISNHLYFYWYRQILGQKVEFLVSFYNNEISEKSEIFDDQFSVERPDGSNFTLKIRSTKLEDSAMYFCASSGQGASTEAFFGQGTRLTVV.

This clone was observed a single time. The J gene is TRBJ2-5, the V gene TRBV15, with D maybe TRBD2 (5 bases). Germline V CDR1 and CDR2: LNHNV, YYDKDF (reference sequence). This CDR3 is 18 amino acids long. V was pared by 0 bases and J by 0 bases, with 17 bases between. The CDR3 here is CATSRDRRSRGYQETQYF. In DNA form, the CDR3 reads TGTGCCACCAGCAGAGATAGGAGGTCACGCGGTTACCAAGAGACCCAGTACTTC. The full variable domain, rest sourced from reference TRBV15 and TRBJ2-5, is DAMVIQNPRYQVTQFGKPVTLSCSQTLNHNVMYWYQQKSSQAPKLLFHYYDKDFNNEADTPDNFQSRRPNTSFCFLDIRSPGLGDTAMYLCATSRDRRSRGYQETQYFGPGTRLLVL.